This is a list of T cell receptor beta chains from one sample in a study of radiation and T cells in renal cell carcinoma. The table came from immunoSEQ multiplex PCR; TCRdb's copy has only in-frame clones and leaves some out. The repertoire has 97,000 or so clones, about 79% of them found once; the top ten carry approximately 7.2%. The material was blood, obtained from a patient whose treatment included radiotherapy and nephrectomy. The receptors shown here come from a man between 60 and 70 years old with renal cell carcinoma. Both conserved end residues are part of each CDR3. D genes are given only for firm matches. Not all rows give a size; the values are once, few, many and, for expanded clones, a class.

abundance	d_gene	j_gene	v_gene	CDR3aa	CDR3nt
-	-	TRBJ1-1	TRBV25-1	CASSEGLSGAFF	TGTGCCAGCAGTGAAGGCCTTTCAGGGGCTTTCTTT
few	TRBD1	TRBJ1-1	TRBV5-8	CASSHSDRAKAFF	TGTGCCAGCAGCCACTCTGACAGGGCAAAAGCTTTCTTT
-	-	TRBJ2-7	TRBV4-1	CASSQWLSEGYYEQYF	TGCGCCAGCAGCCAATGGCTTTCAGAGGGATACTACGAGCAGTACTTC
-	-	TRBJ2-3	TRBV29-1	CSVGTVLALRGTDTQYF	TGCAGCGTTGGGACCGTACTAGCTCTCAGGGGTACAGATACGCAGTATTTT
-	-	TRBJ2-1	TRBV7-3	CASSLMASENEQFF	TGTGCCAGCAGCTTAATGGCTAGCGAAAATGAGCAGTTCTTC
-	-	TRBJ2-7	TRBV13	CASSLGVPGPRSYEQYF	TGTGCCAGCAGCTTGGGGGTGCCTGGCCCAAGATCCTACGAGCAGTACTTC
-	-	TRBJ1-5	TRBV7-2	CASSPGTVSNQPQHF	TGTGCCAGCAGCCCAGGAACAGTTAGCAATCAGCCCCAGCATTTT
-	-	TRBJ2-2	TRBV19	CASSPTPLGELFF	TGTGCCAGTAGCCCAACGCCCCTCGGGGAGCTGTTTTTT
-	-	TRBJ2-4	TRBV7-3	CASSLRPGDENIQYF	TGTGCCAGCAGCTTGCGGCCGGGAGATGAAAACATTCAGTACTTC
-	-	TRBJ2-1	TRBV9	CASSPTWDGYNEQFF	TGTGCCAGCAGCCCGACTTGGGACGGGTACAATGAGCAGTTCTTC
-	-	TRBJ2-1	TRBV19	CASSIGGGASYNEQFF	TGTGCCAGTAGTATAGGCGGCGGGGCCTCCTACAATGAGCAGTTCTTC
-	TRBD1	TRBJ1-2	TRBV29-1	CSVTRPGGQGSQKYPIPYGYTF	TGCAGCGTTACCAGACCGGGCGGACAGGGCTCCCAGAAGTATCCCATACCCTATGGCTACACCTTC
-	TRBD1	TRBJ1-1	TRBV19	CASRQGVIRRGRRTEAFF	TGTGCCAGTAGACAGGGGGTAATCCGCAGGGGGCGCAGGACTGAAGCTTTCTTT
-	TRBD1	TRBJ1-2	TRBV7-9	CAMTQGADGYTF	TGTGCCATGACACAGGGGGCTGATGGCTACACCTTC
-	-	TRBJ2-5	TRBV7-6	CASSLQGGWETQYF	TGTGCCAGCAGCTTACAGGGGGGCTGGGAGACCCAGTACTTC
-	TRBD2	TRBJ2-1	TRBV15	CATSRGQGAGVNYNEQFF	TGTGCCACCAGCAGAGGGCAAGGGGCGGGAGTCAACTACAATGAGCAGTTCTTC
-	-	TRBJ1-1	TRBV28	CASKIPGLWVNTEAFF	TGTGCCAGTAAGATCCCAGGGCTATGGGTGAACACTGAAGCTTTCTTT
-	TRBD2	TRBJ2-7	TRBV25-1	CASSEWASGGKPYEQYF	TGTGCCAGCAGTGAATGGGCTAGCGGGGGCAAACCCTACGAGCAGTACTTC
-	TRBD1	TRBJ2-7	TRBV19	CASREWTGSSYEQYF	TGTGCCAGTCGCGAATGGACAGGAAGCTCCTACGAGCAGTACTTC
-	-	TRBJ1-4	TRBV15	CATSRIPPRTSNEKLFF	TGTGCCACCAGCAGAATTCCCCCCCGGACAAGTAATGAAAAACTGTTTTTT
-	TRBD2	TRBJ2-1	TRBV6-1	CASSEAPGTRLRDEQFF	TGTGCCAGCAGTGAAGCGCCAGGGACTAGGCTCCGGGATGAGCAGTTCTTC
-	TRBD2	TRBJ2-7	TRBV7-8	CASSPRLAGGLQEQYF	TGTGCCAGCAGCCCCCGACTAGCGGGAGGTCTACAGGAGCAGTACTTC
-	-	TRBJ1-5	TRBV7-8	CASSLELGPEGYQPQHF	TGTGCCAGCAGCTTAGAGTTAGGCCCCGAGGGCTATCAGCCCCAGCATTTT
-	TRBD1	TRBJ1-2	TRBV7-2	CASSLHGQGSYTF	TGTGCCAGCAGCTTACACGGACAGGGGAGCTACACCTTC
once	TRBD2	TRBJ2-3	TRBV7-8	CASRRLAGSTDTQYF	TGTGCCAGCAGGCGTCTAGCGGGGAGCACAGATACGCAGTATTTT
-	-	TRBJ2-5	TRBV6-6	CASSYGWGTGETQYF	TGTGCCAGCAGTTACGGTTGGGGGACTGGAGAGACCCAGTACTTC
-	-	TRBJ1-4	TRBV6-5	CASSYRGSTNEKLFF	TGTGCCAGCAGTTACAGGGGCTCAACTAATGAAAAACTGTTTTTT
-	-	TRBJ1-2	TRBV4-3	CASSQDAGSPYGYTF	TGCGCCAGCAGCCAAGATGCAGGGAGCCCATATGGCTACACCTTC
-	-	TRBJ1-1	TRBV11-2	CASSPLRRSALANTEAFF	TGTGCCAGCAGCCCACTACGTCGTTCGGCTTTGGCTAACACTGAAGCTTTCTTT
-	-	TRBJ1-3	TRBV7-2	CASSSAYQNTIYF	TGTGCCAGCAGCTCCGCTTACCAAAACACCATATATTTT
few	-	TRBJ2-2	TRBV5-6	CASSLRRDSGRTGELFF	TGTGCCAGCAGCTTGCGGCGGGACTCCGGACGGACCGGGGAGCTGTTTTTT
once	TRBD1	TRBJ1-4	TRBV5-1	CASSSPDRGKGKLFF	TGCGCCAGCAGCTCCCCGGACAGGGGGAAAGGAAAACTGTTTTTT
-	-	TRBJ2-1	TRBV11-2	CASSPSGGNNEQFF	TGTGCCAGCAGCCCCTCCGGAGGAAACAATGAGCAGTTCTTC
-	TRBD1	TRBJ1-1	TRBV7-9	CASSLGQGAEAFF	TGTGCCAGCAGCTTAGGACAGGGGGCTGAAGCTTTCTTT
-	TRBD2	TRBJ2-4	TRBV5-4	CASSLVGGKNIQYF	TGTGCCAGCAGCTTGGTGGGAGGGAAAAACATTCAGTACTTC
-	TRBD2	TRBJ2-1	TRBV7-9	CASSPSGAYDEQFF	TGTGCCAGCAGCCCGAGCGGGGCTTACGATGAGCAGTTCTTC
-	TRBD1	TRBJ1-1	TRBV10-1	CASSHTGTGKDEAFF	TGCGCCAGCAGTCACACCGGGACAGGGAAGGATGAAGCTTTCTTT
-	-	TRBJ1-3	TRBV2	CASSFTQGSGNTIYF	TGTGCCAGCAGCTTTACTCAGGGCTCTGGAAACACCATATATTTT
once	-	TRBJ2-1	TRBV23-1	CASSHIDQGKSSYNEQFF	TGCGCCAGCAGTCATATTGACCAGGGTAAGAGCTCCTACAATGAGCAGTTCTTC
-	-	TRBJ2-7	TRBV7-2	CASSLATYEQYF	TGTGCCAGCAGCTTGGCAACCTACGAGCAGTACTTC
-	TRBD2	TRBJ2-1	TRBV7-2	CASSSPGLAGGNEQFF	TGTGCCAGCAGCTCGCCGGGACTAGCGGGAGGCAATGAGCAGTTCTTC
-	-	TRBJ2-1	TRBV27	CASSLDTSSYNEQFF	TGTGCCAGCAGTCTCGACACCAGCTCCTACAATGAGCAGTTCTTC